Given below is one TCR beta chain in context. Its antigen remains unknown. The time point is: patch test 3, about 24 weeks after DPC sensitization. This sample's treatment: therapeutic diphenylcyclopropenone sensitization with weekly scalp DPC. How the authors handled the data: Sample-level TCR yields exhibited a median of 95,638, with a range of about 20,000 to 700,000. Via MiXCR, TCRdb re-called the RACE reads, giving one row per CDR3 protein. TCRdb, not the authors, supplied the V and J calls. The table lists more than 150,000 distinct CDR3 sequences, approximately 26% of them singletons. The CDR3 covers 13 residues. The V end lost 8 bases, the J end lost 5 bases, and 13 bases lay between the germline ends. The germline V gene encodes CDR1 SGHTA and CDR2 FQGNSA. The record originates from a study of human T cells and chemical hapten exposure. As for the study in general: 2% DPC applied to an approximately 2 cm by approximately 2 cm arm area sensitized donors. Weekly scalp doses of diphenylcyclopropenone were given to patients during the approximately 23-week study. Study-level results: Compared to controls, expanded TCRs made significantly more large clusters of similar CDR3s.

The TCR originated in a woman in her thirties or forties with alopecia areata. Some clones in this sample may be carry-over from other donors' samples. The sequencing used whole blood, collected in connection with sensitization to the hapten diphenylcyclopropenone (DPC). V and J are TRBV7-2 and TRBJ1-5; TRBD1 is a possible D gene (5 bases). CDR3 sequence (DNA): TGTGCCAGCTCTAAAGGACAAGATCAGCCCCAGCATTTT. Amino acid sequence: CASSKGQDQPQHF.